This T cell receptor (beta chain) was documented in a study of T cell responses to AZD1222 COVID-19 vaccine. For this clone: Its antigen is unidentified.

Clones were sequenced by immunoSEQ multiplex PCR, and TCRdb holds only the in-frame ones, with some missing. The sample contains approximately 180,000 clones, less than 95% of which appear only once. Study outcomes and limitations: Spike was spanned by vaccine-associated CD4 TCRs, with dominance at 160-218 and 743-854. Only a handful of AZD1222 recipients, six or seven in all, had baseline seropositivity.

Sequenced here: peripheral blood, sampled on day 0 of AZD1222 vaccination. This clonotype originated in an adult in good health.

The CDR3 region is CATKMDRATDTQYF. CDR3 DNA: TGTGCCACCAAGATGGACAGGGCCACAGATACGCAGTATTTT. The chain combines TRBV15 with TRBJ2-3, with 8 bases that match TRBD1. The CDR3 consists of 14 residues. The ends lost 7 bases at V and 2 bases at J; junction bases unmatched: 5. Germline V gene sequence: CDR1 LNHNV, CDR2 YYDKDF (reference sequence).